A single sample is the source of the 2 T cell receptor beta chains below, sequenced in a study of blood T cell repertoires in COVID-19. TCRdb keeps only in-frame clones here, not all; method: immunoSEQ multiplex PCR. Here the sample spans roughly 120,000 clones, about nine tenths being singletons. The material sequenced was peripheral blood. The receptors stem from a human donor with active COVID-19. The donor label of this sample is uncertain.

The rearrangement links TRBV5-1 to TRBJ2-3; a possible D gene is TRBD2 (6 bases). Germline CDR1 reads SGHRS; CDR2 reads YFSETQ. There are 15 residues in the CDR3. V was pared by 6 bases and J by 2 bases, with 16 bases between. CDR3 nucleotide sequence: TGCGCCAGCACCCTGAGGAGGGTTCCCACAGATACGCAGTATTTT. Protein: CASTLRRVPTDTQYF.

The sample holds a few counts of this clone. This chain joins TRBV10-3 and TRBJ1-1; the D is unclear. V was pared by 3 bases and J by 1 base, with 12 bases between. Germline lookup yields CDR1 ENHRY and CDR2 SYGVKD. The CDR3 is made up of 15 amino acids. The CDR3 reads CAISDRRAKNTEAFF. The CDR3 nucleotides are TGTGCCATCAGTGATAGGCGGGCAAAGAACACTGAAGCTTTCTTT.